These 22 T cell receptor beta chains share one sample of origin, sequenced in a study of blood T cell repertoires in COVID-19. The repertoire was sequenced with immunoSEQ multiplex PCR; TCRdb's copy has only in-frame clones and lacks some. Of 110,000 or so clones in the sample, approximately 80% were seen once. Sequencing used peripheral blood. These receptors all stem from a man aged 45-65 years with acute or convalescent COVID-19.

The rearrangement links TRBV4-2 to TRBJ2-6; possible D gene TRBD1, 6 bases. The CDR3 covers 16 residues. V lost 0 bases, J lost 0 bases, and 6 bases lay in between. CDR1 is LGHNA and CDR2 is YNFKEQ in the germline V gene. Written as DNA, the CDR3 is TGTGCCAGCAGCCAAGAGGACAGCTCTGGGGCCAACGTCCTGACTTTC. Translating it yields CASSQEDSSGANVLTF.

The chain recombines TRBV4-1 with TRBJ1-3, with a possible D match to TRBD1 (6 bases). The CDR3 sequence is 15 residues long. Per the germline V gene, CDR1 is MGHRA and CDR2 is YSYEKL. The ends were cut back, 8 bases at V and 1 base at J, with 15 bases in the middle. CDR3 sequence (DNA): TGCGCCAGCGCCCTGGGGGCATCTTCTGGAAACACCATATATTTT. Translating gives CASALGASSGNTIYF.

To note about this clone: A much larger clone is a single base away; this may be a read error. The rearrangement uses TRBV10-3 and TRBJ2-3; the match to TRBD2 covers 10 bases. From germline, CDR1 is ENHRY and CDR2 SYGVKD. The CDR3 length is 21 residues. The junction had 20 bases not matched to a gene; V was cut back by 0 bases and J by 5 bases. The CDR3 region has the DNA TGTGCCATCAGTGAGTCGTCGAGAAGCGGGGGGGCAGGTGGGGCGGGAGATACGCAGTATTTT. Translating gives CAISESSRSGGAGGAGDTQYF.

This clone appeared a single time. In the same sample, other DNA sequences code for this CDR3. This chain uses TRBV5-1 with TRBJ2-1; 10 bases are a match to TRBD2. The CDR3 sequence is 15 residues long. V dropped 5 bases and J dropped 4; count of bases not matched to a gene: 6. CDR1 is SGHRS and CDR2 is YFSETQ in the germline V gene. The CDR3 loop is CASSSGTSAYNEQFF. As DNA, the CDR3 is TGCGCCAGCAGTTCCGGGACTAGCGCTTACAATGAGCAGTTCTTC.

This clone was found once. The V call is TRBV5-4, the J call TRBJ2-1; perhaps TRBD2 as D (6 bases). CDR1 and CDR2 (germline): SGHNT, YYREEE (reference sequence). Trimming removed 7 bases at V and 8 bases at J, with 13 bases between. The CDR3 covers 12 residues. CDR3 in DNA: TGTGCCAGCGGGGAGGATCCCCATGAGCAGTTCTTC. Residues: CASGEDPHEQFF.

The chain carries TRBV7-9 and TRBJ1-2; D gene unclear. In germline, CDR1 is SEHNR, CDR2 FQNEAQ (reference sequence). V dropped 5 bases and J dropped 4 bases, with 11 bases sitting between them. The CDR3 has 13 residues. As DNA, the CDR3 is TGTGCCAGCAGCCCGTCCCCCCTCTATGGCTACACCTTC. Protein product: CASSPSPLYGYTF. Full variable domain (missing parts from reference TRBV7-9 and TRBJ1-2): DTGVSQNPRHKITKRGQNVTFRCDPISEHNRLYWYRQTLGQGPEFLTYFQNEAQLEKSRLLSDRFSAERPKGSFSTLEIQRTEQGDSAMYLCASSPSPLYGYTFGSGTRLTVV.

This chain connects TRBV7-3 to TRBJ2-1, with TRBD2 identical over 8 bases. J gave up 7 bases and V 1 base, and 9 bases lay outside the gene matches. Per germline, CDR1 SGHTA and CDR2 FQGTGA. The CDR3 is made up of 16 amino acids. CDR3 sequence reads: CASSLRRPGRGNEQFF. CDR3 DNA: TGTGCCAGCAGCTTAAGACGACCCGGGAGGGGAAATGAGCAGTTCTTC.

This chain connects TRBV3-1 (or the pseudogene TRBV3-2) to TRBJ2-2; TRBD2 aligns across 12 bases. Trimming removed 4 bases from V and 4 bases from J; junction bases left unmatched: 10. CDR3 length: 18 residues. Per the germline V gene, CDR1 is LGHDT and CDR2 is YNNKEL (reference sequence). The CDR3 coding sequence is TGTGCCAGCAGCCCATGGACTAGCGGGACGGGGGCCACCGGGGAGCTGTTTTTT. It codes for CASSPWTSGTGATGELFF.

The CDR3 coding sequence is TGTGCCAGCAGCCCAGGACTAGCGGGGGGCCAAGAGACCCAGTACTTC. Protein: CASSPGLAGGQETQYF. The chain uses TRBV3-1 (or the pseudogene TRBV3-2) and TRBJ2-5; 14 nucleotides line up with TRBD2. J lost 1 base, V lost 4 bases, and 2 bases had no gene match. Germline CDR1 is LGHDT and CDR2 is YNNKEL (reference sequence). The CDR3 has 16 residues.

The chain links TRBV6-5 to TRBJ1-5; 11 bases are a match to TRBD1. V shed 7 bases and J 5 bases; nucleotides not matched to a gene: 7. CDR1 and CDR2 from the germline V gene are MNHEY and SVGAGI. The CDR3 extends over 15 amino acids. This chain's CDR3 is CASNDGTGGHQPQHF. DNA of the CDR3: TGTGCCAGCAACGATGGGACAGGGGGTCATCAGCCCCAGCATTTT.

This clone was observed a few times. The chain links TRBV19 to TRBJ1-1; no clear D. The germline CDR1 and CDR2 sequences are LNHDA and SQIVND (reference sequence). Trimming shortened V by 4 bases and J by 2 bases, and 8 bases separated the two germline ends. The CDR3 spans 13 residues. Written as DNA, the CDR3 is TGTGCCAGTAGTACAGGACTCAACACTGAAGCTTTCTTT. Translation: CASSTGLNTEAFF.

This clone was seen a few times. CDR3: CSVERGTVGTDTQYF. The CDR3 region has the DNA TGCAGCGTTGAACGGGGGACAGTTGGCACAGATACGCAGTATTTT. The J gene is TRBJ2-3, the V gene TRBV29-1; TRBD1 might be the D (7 bases). V lost 2 bases to trimming and J lost 1 base, with 13 bases between them. The CDR3 has 15 amino acids. Per the germline V gene, CDR1 is SQVTM and CDR2 is ANQGSEA.

This clone was seen only a few times. The rearrangement joins TRBV5-1 to TRBJ2-5, with TRBD1 matching 12 bases. The CDR3 extends over 17 amino acids. The germline V gene encodes CDR1 SGHRS and CDR2 YFSETQ. Trimming took 3 bases from V and 4 from J; bases not matched to a gene: 10. The CDR3 sequence: CASSSGQGAIVGETQYF. The CDR3 bases are TGCGCCAGCAGCTCGGGACAGGGGGCAATAGTTGGAGAGACCCAGTACTTC.

This clone has more than one count but fewer than ten. The genes are TRBV19 and TRBJ2-7; 8 bases align to TRBD2. The germline CDR1 and CDR2 sequences are LNHDA and SQIVND (reference sequence). The CDR3 has 16 residues. The trim removed 3 bases at V and 5 bases at J, leaving 12 bases unmatched. The CDR3 loop reads CASSMSLTGGRDEQYF. In DNA form, the CDR3 reads TGTGCCAGTAGTATGAGTTTGACGGGGGGGCGTGACGAGCAGTACTTC.

The V and J genes are TRBV7-6 and TRBJ1-2; 7 bases are a match to TRBD1. The CDR3 totals 15 residues. After removal of 0 bases from V and 8 bases from J, the junction contained 9 bases not matched to a gene. Germline-derived CDR1 and CDR2 are SGHVS and FNYEAQ. CDR3 loop: CASSLAVQGVGGYTF. The CDR3 DNA follows: TGTGCCAGCAGCTTAGCGGTCCAGGGGGTGGGCGGCTACACCTTC.

The CDR3 spells CASSEAQGRETQYF. In nucleotides, the CDR3 is TGTGCCAGCAGTGAAGCACAGGGTCGGGAGACCCAGTACTTC. The J gene is TRBJ2-5, the V gene TRBV6-1; D may be TRBD1 (6 bases). V was pared by 0 bases and J by 5 bases, with 10 bases between. The CDR3 extends over 14 amino acids. CDR1 is MNHNS, CDR2 SASEGT, per germline.

The J gene is TRBJ1-5, the V gene TRBV28; TRBD1 is a possible D gene (5 bases). Trimming removed 6 bases at V and 4 bases at J, with 16 bases between. In germline, CDR1 is MDHEN, CDR2 SYDVKM. This CDR3 is built from 15 residues. DNA for the CDR3: TGTGCCAGCAGACCCCCGCGACAGCCTAATCAGCCCCAGCATTTT. Translating gives CASRPPRQPNQPQHF.

In this sample, this clone turned up a few times. The CDR3, as DNA: TGTGCCAGCAAATCCGGGACAGAGGGTCAGCCCCAGCATTTT. Its protein is CASKSGTEGQPQHF. V gene TRBV2 combines with J gene TRBJ1-5; 7 bases map to TRBD1. The germline gives CDR1 SNHLY, CDR2 FYNNEI. Germline trimming cut 7 bases from V and 6 bases from J; bases unmatched to any gene: 9. The CDR3 has 14 residues.

J is TRBJ1-2 and V is TRBV7-9; possible D gene TRBD1, 6 bases. V was clipped by 0 bases and J by 2 bases, with 16 bases between them. Looked up from germline, CDR1 is SEHNR and CDR2 is FQNEAQ (reference sequence). The length of the CDR3 is 17 residues. This chain's CDR3 is CASSLAAQGGGNYGYTF. CDR3 nucleotides: TGTGCCAGCAGCTTAGCGGCACAGGGAGGGGGGAACTATGGCTACACCTTC.

The CDR3, as DNA: TGTGCCAGTAGTATAGATGGCGGCACTGAAGCTTTCTTT. Amino acids: CASSIDGGTEAFF. The V call is TRBV19, the J call TRBJ1-1; D uncertain. There are 13 residues in the CDR3. The V end was cut by 0 bases, the J end by 4 bases, with 6 bases between. Germline V CDR1 and CDR2: LNHDA, SQIVND (reference sequence).

J is TRBJ1-1 and V is TRBV5-4; D gene uncertain. The germline V gene has CDR1 SGHNT and CDR2 YYREEE (reference sequence). This CDR3 has 14 amino acids. V was pared by 4 bases and J by 3 bases, with 13 bases between. Here the CDR3 DNA reads TGTGCCAGCAGCGTCCGCGGGGATGACACTGAAGCTTTCTTT. Translated: CASSVRGDDTEAFF.

This clone has just one count. The V gene is TRBV27, the J gene TRBJ2-5; 9 positions match TRBD2. CDR1 and CDR2 from the germline V gene are MNHEY and SMNVEV (reference sequence). CDR3 length: 15 residues. V lost 5 bases to trimming and J lost 3 bases; unmatched junction nucleotides: 7. Written as DNA, the CDR3 is TGTGCCAGCAGTCCAGGCGGGGGGGCCAAAGAGACCCAGTACTTC. As protein: CASSPGGGAKETQYF.